Shown below are 20 T cell receptor beta chains from a single sample sequenced in a study of T cell responses to AZD1222 COVID-19 vaccine (dated by TCRdb to about 2021). Interpreted using the paper, the time point label stands for: baseline before first vaccination. The library was generated by the immunoSEQ multiplex PCR assay. TCRdb took this table from immuneACCESS and kept in-frame rearrangements with V and J called. Such tables lack part of the clones; where checked against another copy, unresolved V genes explain under half of the gap, and the rest is unexplained. This sample comprises around 140,000 clones, 91% of them detected only once. The biggest ten clones account for more than 1.4% of the sample. This specimen consisted of peripheral blood, obtained on day 0 of AZD1222 vaccination. These receptors were taken from an adult in good health.

The genes are TRBV7-8 and TRBJ2-1; 8 nucleotides line up with TRBD2. Germline V gene sequence: CDR1 SGHVS, CDR2 FQNEAQ. V shed 5 bases and J 2 bases; nucleotides not matched to a gene: 8. There are 16 residues in the CDR3. CDR3 loop: CASSESPGGPYNEQFF. The CDR3 bases are TGTGCCAGCAGCGAATCACCGGGAGGGCCCTACAATGAGCAGTTCTTC. The full variable domain, rest sourced from reference TRBV7-8 and TRBJ2-1, is GAGVSQSPRYKVAKRGQDVALRCDPISGHVSLFWYQQALGQGPEFLTYFQNEAQLDKSGLPSDRFFAERPEGSVSTLKIQRTQQEDSAVYLCASSESPGGPYNEQFFGPGTRLTVL.

CDR3 loop: CASSLGVEGETQYF. The DNA for the CDR3 is TGTGCCAGCAGCTTGGGGGTAGAAGGAGAGACCCAGTACTTC. The chain links TRBV5-6 to TRBJ2-5; D is uncertain. The CDR3 consists of 14 residues. V lost 0 bases and J lost 4, with 10 bases in between. The germline V gene has CDR1 SGHDT and CDR2 YYEEEE.

J is TRBJ2-6 and V is TRBV27, with 11 bases fitting TRBD2. V lost 5 bases, J lost 0 bases, and 6 bases stayed unmatched. The CDR3 covers 18 residues. CDR1 MNHEY and CDR2 SMNVEV come from the germline V gene (reference sequence). The CDR3 bases are TGTGCCAGCAGTCCGGGACTAGCGGACCTCTCTGGGGCCAACGTCCTGACTTTC. It specifies CASSPGLADLSGANVLTF.

This clone appeared once. V is TRBV5-1 and J is TRBJ2-1, with D tentatively TRBD1 or TRBD2 (5 bases each). Deletions cut 7 bases from V and 5 bases from J, with 19 bases between. Looked up from germline, CDR1 is SGHRS and CDR2 is YFSETQ. The CDR3 sequence is 15 residues long. The CDR3 protein is CASWLERGMDNEQFF. As DNA, the CDR3 is TGCGCCAGCTGGCTCGAGAGGGGAATGGACAATGAGCAGTTCTTC.

This clone showed up just a few times. The J gene is TRBJ1-2, the V gene TRBV6-5; weak D call: TRBD1 (5 bases). CDR1 and CDR2 (germline): MNHEY, SVGAGI. V was clipped by 6 bases and J by 0 bases, with 11 bases between them. CDR3 length: 14 amino acids. CDR3 amino acids: CASRWGGTNYGYTF. CDR3 nucleotide sequence: TGTGCCAGCAGGTGGGGCGGGACTAACTATGGCTACACCTTC.

The chain links TRBV7-7 to TRBJ2-7; D possibly uses TRBD1 or TRBD2 (5 bases each). The V and J ends lost 7 bases and 6 bases respectively, with 25 bases between them. Germline V gene sequence: CDR1 SSHAT, CDR2 FNYEAQ (reference sequence). This CDR3 contains 16 residues. The CDR3 DNA reads as TGTGCCAGCATCAAACCCTCCCCGGGGCTAGTAGGCGAGCAGTACTTC. This translates into CASIKPSPGLVGEQYF.

This chain uses TRBV5-1 with TRBJ2-1, with 7 nucleotides matching TRBD1. With V trimmed by 7 bases and J by 6 bases, 16 bases remained unmatched. Germline V lookup: CDR1 SGHRS, CDR2 YFSETQ. The CDR3 consists of 16 residues. CDR3 region: CASSIFRDSQVNEQFF. DNA for the CDR3: TGCGCCAGCTCCATTTTCCGGGACAGTCAGGTCAATGAGCAGTTCTTC.

The chain carries TRBV7-3 and TRBJ2-7; the D call may be TRBD1 or TRBD2 (5 bases each). The ends were cut back, 6 bases at V and 2 bases at J, with 17 bases in the middle. CDR1 SGHTA and CDR2 FQGTGA come from the germline V gene. The CDR3 is 15 amino acids. The CDR3 here is CASRRSGTQPYEQYF. CDR3 nucleotide sequence: TGTGCCAGCAGACGTTCCGGGACGCAGCCCTACGAGCAGTACTTC.

The V and J genes are TRBV15 and TRBJ1-1; a weak D match, TRBD1 (6 bases). Trimming shortened V by 0 bases and J by 0 bases, and 8 bases separated the two germline ends. CDR3 length: 15 residues. Germline CDR1 LNHNV, CDR2 YYDKDF (reference sequence). DNA of the CDR3: TGTGCCACCAGCAGAGAGACAGGCCTGAACACTGAAGCTTTCTTT. Protein: CATSRETGLNTEAFF.

This chain uses TRBV7-2 with TRBJ2-7, with 7 bases identical to TRBD1. CDR1 is SGHTA and CDR2 is FQGNSA in the germline V gene. This CDR3 contains 12 residues. The junction had 4 bases not matched to a gene; V was cut back by 5 bases and J by 6 bases. Here the CDR3 reads CASSLNRGEQYF. In DNA form, the CDR3 reads TGTGCCAGCAGCCTCAACAGGGGCGAGCAGTACTTC.

The chain uses TRBV27 and TRBJ2-1; 11 positions agree with TRBD2. Germline loops: CDR1 MNHEY, CDR2 SMNVEV (reference sequence). V lost 3 bases, J lost 10 bases, and 2 bases stayed unmatched. This CDR3 has 13 amino acids. The CDR3 DNA sequence: TGTGCCAGCAGTTTTACTAGCGGGAGCGAGCAGTTCTTC. Protein: CASSFTSGSEQFF.

The chain uses TRBV6-5 and TRBJ2-7; 9 bases fit TRBD1. The V gene end was trimmed by 9 bases and the J gene end by 4 bases; junction bases not matched to a gene: 7. Germline V lookup: CDR1 MNHEY, CDR2 SVGAGI. The CDR3 runs 13 residues. As DNA, the CDR3 is TGTGCCAGTTCCACAGGGGGCCAGTACGAGCAGTACTTC. Translating gives CASSTGGQYEQYF.

The chain employs TRBV7-6 and TRBJ1-3; D ambiguous. V was trimmed by 1 base and J by 2 bases, leaving 3 bases between them. There are 13 residues in the CDR3. Germline V gene data show CDR1 as SGHVS and CDR2 as FNYEAQ. In DNA, the CDR3 is TGTGCCAGCAGCTTAGAACCTGGAAACACCATATATTTT. Protein product: CASSLEPGNTIYF.

The chain links TRBV9 to TRBJ2-7; no reliable D call. The CDR3 totals 12 residues. Trimming took 0 bases from V and 7 from J, leaving 8 bases between them. In germline, CDR1 is SGDLS, CDR2 YYNGEE. CDR3 in amino acids: CASSVDDNEQYF. DNA of the CDR3: TGTGCCAGCAGCGTAGATGACAATGAGCAGTACTTC.

CDR3 nucleotide sequence: TGTGCCACCAGCAGATTAACAGGGGAATATGGCTACACCTTC. This codes for CATSRLTGEYGYTF. This chain joins TRBV15 and TRBJ1-2, with 7 bases lining up with TRBD1. V lost 2 bases and J lost 5; bases outside the gene matches: 5. The CDR3 sequence is 14 residues long. Germline CDR1 LNHNV, CDR2 YYDKDF (reference sequence).

The chain carries TRBV29-1 and TRBJ2-7; 8 bases are a match to TRBD2. From germline, CDR1 is SQVTM and CDR2 ANQGSEA. This CDR3 comprises 15 residues. V dropped 1 base and J dropped 7; count of bases not matched to a gene: 12. CDR3 in DNA: TGCAGCGTTGAAGGAGGAGGAGCGGGAGTGCGAGAGCAGTACTTC. This translates into CSVEGGGAGVREQYF.

The rearrangement uses TRBV12-3 or TRBV12-4 and TRBJ1-1; 9 positions match TRBD1. The CDR3 is 12 residues long. Unmatched junction bases numbered 5, after V lost 11 bases and J lost 4 bases. The chain's CDR3 is CAGTGPCTEAFF. CDR3 DNA: TGTGCCGGGACAGGGCCATGCACTGAAGCTTTCTTT.

This clone was detected only once. CDR3 residues: CASSYGLLGTYEQYF. DNA of the CDR3: TGTGCCAGCAGTTATGGCCTCCTGGGCACCTACGAGCAGTACTTC. The chain carries TRBV6-5 and TRBJ2-7; D remains ambiguous. The length of the CDR3 is 15 residues. Deletions cut 3 bases from V and 2 bases from J, with 14 bases between. Germline V CDR1 and CDR2: MNHEY, SVGAGI.

This chain joins TRBV7-9 and TRBJ2-1; the D is unclear. In germline, CDR1 is SEHNR, CDR2 FQNEAQ (reference sequence). The CDR3 contains 15 residues. V shed 7 bases and J shed 0 bases, with 13 bases lying between them. The CDR3 nucleotides read TGTGCCAGCACCCCGGACGGAAACTCCTACAATGAGCAGTTCTTC. The encoded protein is CASTPDGNSYNEQFF.

The chain couples TRBV12-5 to TRBJ1-3; 7 bases align to TRBD1. The CDR3 totals 18 residues. V dropped 3 bases and J dropped 2; count of bases not matched to a gene: 13. CDR1 and CDR2 from the germline V gene are LGHNT and FRNRAP. The CDR3 nucleotides read TGTGCTAGTGGTTTAGGGCAGGGGGTCCCTCCCCCTGGAAACACCATATATTTT. Translation gives CASGLGQGVPPPGNTIYF.